Listed below are T cell receptor beta chains from one sample, sequenced in a study of T cells after yellow fever vaccination. TCRdb analysed the 5' RACE reads with MiXCR anew, one entry per CDR3 protein. The sample consists of 300,000 or so distinct CDR3 sequences, 13% of them appearing once. The sample was CD4+ T cells sorted from PBMCs, taken 45 days after the yellow fever booster vaccination. All receptors derive from a man between 25 and 39 years old who received the YFV17D yellow fever vaccine. CDR3s include the opening cysteine and the closing phenylalanine or tryptophan. A D gene is named only where the DNA matches it firmly. The listing skips clone size in some rows; elsewhere it reads once, few, many or a size class.

TRBJ2-3,TRBV28,NA,many,TGTGCCAGCAGTTTACCTGGCACAGATACGCAGTATTTT,CASSLPGTDTQYF
TRBJ2-5,TRBV29-1,TRBD1,few,TGCAGCGTTGAAGAGTCCAGGGGGCCGTATCGGTACTTC,CSVEESRGPYRYF
TRBJ2-7,TRBV20-1,TRBD1,few,TGCAGTGCTTACATTCAGGACAGGGGGGGGGAGCAGTACTTC,CSAYIQDRGGEQYF
TRBJ1-4,TRBV10-1,NA,few,TGCGCCAGCAACCGGGACATTGGCGAAAAACTGTTTTTT,CASNRDIGEKLFF
TRBJ2-2,TRBV4-1,NA,few,TGCGCCAGCAGCCAAGTCCAACCCTCCGGGGAGCTGTTTTTT,CASSQVQPSGELFF
TRBJ2-1,TRBV12-3/TRBV12-4,TRBD2,few,TGTGCCAGCAGTCCTTATGGGATGCGGCTAGCGGGAGCGCTGGGCAATGAGCAGTTCTTC,CASSPYGMRLAGALGNEQFF
TRBJ2-2,TRBV20-1,TRBD2,NA,TGCAGTGCTAGTGGGATTTCGGGCGGGAGGGCCACTGGCGGGGAGCTGTTTTTT,CSASGISGGRATGGELFF
TRBJ2-2,TRBV7-9,TRBD2,few,TGTGCCAGCAGCCTCACTAGCGGTGGAACCGGGGAGCTGTTTTTT,CASSLTSGGTGELFF
TRBJ2-1,TRBV29-1,TRBD2,few,TGCAGCGTTGAAGAATTAGCGGGAACGGTCAATGAGCAGTTCTTC,CSVEELAGTVNEQFF
TRBJ2-5,TRBV7-6,NA,few,TGTGCCAGCAGCCCGGGGCATAAAGTGGCCCAGTACTTC,CASSPGHKVAQYF
TRBJ2-3,TRBV10-3,NA,few,TGTGCCATCAGTGACAGTCAACGGGGCACAGATACGCAGTATTTT,CAISDSQRGTDTQYF
TRBJ2-7,TRBV21-1,NA,few,TGTGCCAGCAGCAAAAGGACTAGCGAGTGCCACGAGCAGTACTTC,CASSKRTSECHEQYF
TRBJ2-5,TRBV5-1,NA,few,TGCGCCAGCAGCTCCGGGACCACCTTGAGTCAAGAGACCCAGTACTTC,CASSSGTTLSQETQYF
TRBJ2-1,TRBV20-1,TRBD1,few,TGCAGTGCTAGCGGTACAGGGGGGAATGAGCAGTTCTTC,CSASGTGGNEQFF
TRBJ2-7,TRBV20-1,NA,few,TGCAGTGCTAGTTCTCCCGGGAGCCCCACCTACGAGCAGTACTTC,CSASSPGSPTYEQYF
TRBJ2-7,TRBV6-5,NA,NA,TGTGCCAGCAGTTACCGACCCGGGGAGCAGTACTTC,CASSYRPGEQYF
TRBJ2-7,TRBV5-1,TRBD2,NA,TGCGCCAGCAGCTTTGGGGCGGGAGGGCCCTCCGAGCAGTACTTC,CASSFGAGGPSEQYF
TRBJ2-7,TRBV18,NA,few,TGTGCCAGCTCATCAACCGGGGGACCAACCCCTTCCCACGAGCAGTACTTC,CASSSTGGPTPSHEQYF
TRBJ2-3,TRBV7-2,TRBD2,NA,TGTGCCAGCAGCTTAGCGTTAATAGCGGGATCTAGCACAGATACGCAGTATTTT,CASSLALIAGSSTDTQYF
TRBJ1-1,TRBV29-1,NA,NA,TGCAGCGTTGAAGAGCGGGGATTGAACACTGAAGCTTTCTTT,CSVEERGLNTEAFF
TRBJ1-1,TRBV7-9,NA,NA,TGTGCCAGCAGCTTAAATCGGGGAACTGAAGCTTTCTTT,CASSLNRGTEAFF
TRBJ1-2,TRBV14,NA,few,TGTGCCAGCAGCCAAGAAAGGGGCTATGGCTACACCTTC,CASSQERGYGYTF
TRBJ2-3,TRBV7-6,NA,few,TGTGCCAGCACTCTTAGGTCGGCAGGGGTGATCACAGATACGCAGTATTTT,CASTLRSAGVITDTQYF
TRBJ1-1,TRBV18,TRBD1,few,TGTGCCAGCTCACCACGGACAGGAGAAAACACTGAAGCTTTCTTT,CASSPRTGENTEAFF
TRBJ2-3,TRBV20-1,NA,NA,TGCAGTGCCGAGCGAATTACGGCAGATACGCAGTATTTT,CSAERITADTQYF
TRBJ2-2,TRBV28,NA,NA,TGTGCCAGCAGCTATGGACAAGTCACCGGGGAGCTGTTTTTT,CASSYGQVTGELFF
TRBJ2-7,TRBV6-5,NA,many,TGTGCCAGCAGTTACTCACCGGACGCAGCCTACGAGCAGTACTTC,CASSYSPDAAYEQYF